This TCR beta chain was sequenced for a study of blood T cell repertoires in COVID-19. At the level of the study: Sites across the United States, Italy and Spain contributed samples from acute and convalescent COVID-19.

Participant age was about 18 to 89 years, and participants resided in 25 or so US areas. The CDR3 totals 14 residues. Between the trimmed V and J ends, which lost 4 bases and 5 bases, there was a span of 15 bases. Germline CDR1 is LGHDT and CDR2 is YNNKEL (reference sequence). Original processing notes: Quantification of nucleated cells was approximated via reference gene primer amplification. Produced via immunoSEQ multiplex PCR; TCRdb's table is partial and in-frame only. V, J and clone size derive from that table, while D and trimming were established from the DNA sequence. The sample consists of around 220,000 clones, around 88% of them appearing once.

The TCR sequence derives from a woman in her forties or fifties with acute COVID-19. Input material: PBMCs or T cells enriched from blood (not recorded which). The rearrangement links TRBV3-1 (or the pseudogene TRBV3-2) to TRBJ2-7; maybe TRBD2 (6 bases). For the CDR3, the DNA is TGTGCCAGCAGCCGGGGATTTTGGGGGGACGAGCAGTACTTC. Translated: CASSRGFWGDEQYF.